The rows below give T cell receptor beta chains drawn from one sample of a study of blood T cells in healthy people across ages. Using its own MiXCR run on the 5' RACE reads, TCRdb lists one record per CDR3 protein. In the table there are 900,000 to 950,000 distinct CDR3 sequences, 25% to 30% of which are singletons. This sample also appeared in a second study, on T cells of mothers and their children.

Input material: blood. These receptors came from a middle-aged woman in good health. The CDR3 runs from the conserved cysteine through the conserved F or W. D genes are given only for firm matches. For some rows the clone size is stated as once, few or many, or as a class when expanded; others skip it.

cdr3_nt: TGTGCCAGCAGTGAAGGGGACAGGAACTATGGCTACACCTTC; cdr3_aa: CASSEGDRNYGYTF; j_call: TRBJ1-2; clone_size: .; d_call: TRBD1; v_call: TRBV25-1
cdr3_nt: TGTGCCAGCACATTAGGAGTGGGCATTTGGGGGAATGAGCAGTTCTTC; cdr3_aa: CASTLGVGIWGNEQFF; j_call: TRBJ2-1; clone_size: few; d_call: .; v_call: TRBV11-1
cdr3_nt: TGTGCCAGCAGCTTAGCGGCCAGGGGTGGGAATCTAAATGAGCAGTTCTTC; cdr3_aa: CASSLAARGGNLNEQFF; j_call: TRBJ2-1; clone_size: many; d_call: .; v_call: TRBV7-2
cdr3_nt: TGTGCCATCCTAGAACGCGTGGGAGCGGGGAACAATGAGCAGTTCTTC; cdr3_aa: CAILERVGAGNNEQFF; j_call: TRBJ2-1; clone_size: once; d_call: TRBD2; v_call: TRBV10-3
cdr3_nt: TGTGCCAGCTCACCCCAGACCGAGCAGTACTTC; cdr3_aa: CASSPQTEQYF; j_call: TRBJ2-7; clone_size: .; d_call: .; v_call: TRBV18
cdr3_nt: TGTGCCAGCGCCCGAGAGGGGGCGGCAGATACGCAGTATTTT; cdr3_aa: CASAREGAADTQYF; j_call: TRBJ2-3; clone_size: .; d_call: TRBD1; v_call: TRBV28
cdr3_nt: TGCGCCAGCAGCTTGGGGAGCTCTCAGACTAATGAAAAACTGTTTTTT; cdr3_aa: CASSLGSSQTNEKLFF; j_call: TRBJ1-4; clone_size: few; d_call: .; v_call: TRBV5-1
cdr3_nt: TGCAGTGCTAGGAGGAGACTTGGGGGCTCCTATAATTCACCCCTCCACTTT; cdr3_aa: CSARRRLGGSYNSPLHF; j_call: TRBJ1-6; clone_size: .; d_call: .; v_call: TRBV20-1
cdr3_nt: TGCAGTGCTACCGGGCCCAGGGGGGATTACGAGCAGTACTTC; cdr3_aa: CSATGPRGDYEQYF; j_call: TRBJ2-7; clone_size: .; d_call: .; v_call: TRBV20-1
cdr3_nt: TGTGCCAGCAGCCAAGGCAAAGCTAGCTACAATGAGCAGTTCTTC; cdr3_aa: CASSQGKASYNEQFF; j_call: TRBJ2-1; clone_size: .; d_call: .; v_call: TRBV14
cdr3_nt: TGTGCCAGCAGCCCTCAACCCTCCTACGAGCAGTACTTC; cdr3_aa: CASSPQPSYEQYF; j_call: TRBJ2-7; clone_size: many; d_call: .; v_call: TRBV28
cdr3_nt: TGTGCCAGCAGTCTCGGTCCGGGGGATCTGCCCCAGCATTTT; cdr3_aa: CASSLGPGDLPQHF; j_call: TRBJ1-5; clone_size: .; d_call: .; v_call: TRBV6-5
cdr3_nt: TGTGCCAGCAGACCGGGACAGGGGATTACCGAGCAGTACTTC; cdr3_aa: CASRPGQGITEQYF; j_call: TRBJ2-7; clone_size: many; d_call: TRBD1; v_call: TRBV12-3/TRBV12-4
cdr3_nt: TGTGCCAGCAGTGAAGCGTGGACGGCTGGGGCCAACGTCCTGACTTTC; cdr3_aa: CASSEAWTAGANVLTF; j_call: TRBJ2-6; clone_size: few; d_call: .; v_call: TRBV6-1
cdr3_nt: TGTGCCAGCAGCTTAGCGGGGCGGGACACTGAAGCTTTCTTT; cdr3_aa: CASSLAGRDTEAFF; j_call: TRBJ1-1; clone_size: many; d_call: .; v_call: TRBV7-2
cdr3_nt: TGTGTCAGCAGTAGAACAGGGGCGACTGAAGCTTTCTTT; cdr3_aa: CVSSRTGATEAFF; j_call: TRBJ1-1; clone_size: few; d_call: TRBD1; v_call: TRBV6-2/TRBV6-3
cdr3_nt: TGCGCCAGCAGCTGGACCGGACTAAGCGGGGTATACAATGAGCAGTTCTTC; cdr3_aa: CASSWTGLSGVYNEQFF; j_call: TRBJ2-1; clone_size: .; d_call: TRBD2; v_call: TRBV5-1
cdr3_nt: TGTGCCAGCAGCCAGGAGCCTCAGGGGAGCTCCTACAATGAGCAGTTCTTC; cdr3_aa: CASSQEPQGSSYNEQFF; j_call: TRBJ2-1; clone_size: .; d_call: .; v_call: TRBV4-2
cdr3_nt: TGTGCCAGCAGCTTAAACAGCGGGGGGGCTTTGGGTGAGCAGTTCTTC; cdr3_aa: CASSLNSGGALGEQFF; j_call: TRBJ2-1; clone_size: .; d_call: TRBD2; v_call: TRBV7-3
cdr3_nt: TGCGCCAGCAGCTCGGCCAGTGGGACAGGGAGTTACGAGCAGTACTTC; cdr3_aa: CASSSASGTGSYEQYF; j_call: TRBJ2-7; clone_size: .; d_call: TRBD1; v_call: TRBV5-1
cdr3_nt: TGCAGTGCTACCGCACCTAGCGGGAATTCACCCCTCCACTTT; cdr3_aa: CSATAPSGNSPLHF; j_call: TRBJ1-6; clone_size: few; d_call: .; v_call: TRBV20-1
cdr3_nt: TGTGCCAGCAGCGTAGGGAACTACAATGAGCAGTTCTTC; cdr3_aa: CASSVGNYNEQFF; j_call: TRBJ2-1; clone_size: many; d_call: .; v_call: TRBV9
cdr3_nt: TGTGCCAGCAGCTTAGGGGGGTTCCGGCAGCCCCAGCATTTT; cdr3_aa: CASSLGGFRQPQHF; j_call: TRBJ1-5; clone_size: .; d_call: .; v_call: TRBV7-8
cdr3_nt: TGTGCCAGCAGCCCACAGGGGGGGGGCACTGAAGCTTTCTTT; cdr3_aa: CASSPQGGGTEAFF; j_call: TRBJ1-1; clone_size: many; d_call: TRBD1; v_call: TRBV28
cdr3_nt: TGTGCCAGCAGCCAAGACCTGGGACAATACAATGAGCAGTTCTTC; cdr3_aa: CASSQDLGQYNEQFF; j_call: TRBJ2-1; clone_size: .; d_call: .; v_call: TRBV3-1
cdr3_nt: TGTGCCAGCAGCCCCGCCTCCGGGGGGAACACTGAAGCTTTCTTT; cdr3_aa: CASSPASGGNTEAFF; j_call: TRBJ1-1; clone_size: few; d_call: .; v_call: TRBV7-9
cdr3_nt: TGTGCCAGCAGCGGGAACGGACGCGGCTACACCTTC; cdr3_aa: CASSGNGRGYTF; j_call: TRBJ1-2; clone_size: .; d_call: .; v_call: TRBV7-9
cdr3_nt: TGTGCCAGCAAGGGCTCTGAGGGGCCTAATGAAAAACTGTTTTTT; cdr3_aa: CASKGSEGPNEKLFF; j_call: TRBJ1-4; clone_size: many; d_call: .; v_call: TRBV12-3/TRBV12-4
cdr3_nt: TGTGCCAGCAGCTTAGGGAGCATGGTGTACACTGAAGCTTTCTTT; cdr3_aa: CASSLGSMVYTEAFF; j_call: TRBJ1-1; clone_size: many; d_call: .; v_call: TRBV7-9
cdr3_nt: TGTGCCAGCGGTCCGCTCGGCGGGGACACCGGGGAGCTGTTTTTT; cdr3_aa: CASGPLGGDTGELFF; j_call: TRBJ2-2; clone_size: .; d_call: .; v_call: TRBV12-3/TRBV12-4
cdr3_nt: TGCAGCTTTGCAGCGGGGGGGCAAGATACGCAGTATTTT; cdr3_aa: CSFAAGGQDTQYF; j_call: TRBJ2-3; clone_size: .; d_call: TRBD2; v_call: TRBV20-1
cdr3_nt: TGTGCCAGCAGTTACTCGATCTCGGTGAGCACAGATACGCAGTATTTT; cdr3_aa: CASSYSISVSTDTQYF; j_call: TRBJ2-3; clone_size: .; d_call: .; v_call: TRBV6-2/TRBV6-3
cdr3_nt: TGTGCCGGAGGGTTCTCAGGGAACCACGAGCAGTACTTC; cdr3_aa: CAGGFSGNHEQYF; j_call: TRBJ2-7; clone_size: many; d_call: .; v_call: TRBV7-9
cdr3_nt: TGTGCCAGCAGCTTTGGGGGGCAAATGGATTTGGAGCTGTTTTTT; cdr3_aa: CASSFGGQMDLELFF; j_call: TRBJ2-2; clone_size: .; d_call: .; v_call: TRBV5-4
cdr3_nt: TGTGCCAGCAGTTTGACAGGGGAGAGCACTGAAGCTTTCTTT; cdr3_aa: CASSLTGESTEAFF; j_call: TRBJ1-1; clone_size: .; d_call: TRBD1; v_call: TRBV28
cdr3_nt: TGTGCCAGTAGCGCCGCGCCAGATACGCAGTATTTT; cdr3_aa: CASSAAPDTQYF; j_call: TRBJ2-3; clone_size: .; d_call: .; v_call: TRBV11-3
cdr3_nt: TGTGCCAGCAGCTTACAGACTAGCGGGGCAGATACGCAGTATTTT; cdr3_aa: CASSLQTSGADTQYF; j_call: TRBJ2-3; clone_size: many; d_call: TRBD2; v_call: TRBV7-2
cdr3_nt: TGTGCCAGCAGTTTCGTGACAGGGGACTATGGCTACACCTTC; cdr3_aa: CASSFVTGDYGYTF; j_call: TRBJ1-2; clone_size: .; d_call: TRBD1; v_call: TRBV28
cdr3_nt: TGTGCCAGCAGTTACCGGGGACAGGGGTATGGCCACACCTTC; cdr3_aa: CASSYRGQGYGHTF; j_call: TRBJ1-2; clone_size: .; d_call: TRBD1; v_call: TRBV6-6
cdr3_nt: TGTGCCAGCAGGGCCATTGACAGCTCCTACGAGCAGTACTTC; cdr3_aa: CASRAIDSSYEQYF; j_call: TRBJ2-7; clone_size: few; d_call: .; v_call: TRBV2
cdr3_nt: TGTGCCAGCAGCTACGAAGCGGGAGGTTTCTACGAGCAGTACTTC; cdr3_aa: CASSYEAGGFYEQYF; j_call: TRBJ2-7; clone_size: .; d_call: TRBD2; v_call: TRBV7-9
cdr3_nt: TGTGCCAGCAGCTTCCACAGGGGGCAGTACTATGGCTACACCTTC; cdr3_aa: CASSFHRGQYYGYTF; j_call: TRBJ1-2; clone_size: .; d_call: TRBD1; v_call: TRBV9
cdr3_nt: TGTGCCAGCAGCTTAGCCCTCACTCCGGCGACTAGCACAGATACGCAGTATTTT; cdr3_aa: CASSLALTPATSTDTQYF; j_call: TRBJ2-3; clone_size: once; d_call: .; v_call: TRBV7-6
cdr3_nt: TGTGCCAGCAGTTACACCTATCGAATGAGGGGGGGCTATGGCTACACCTTC; cdr3_aa: CASSYTYRMRGGYGYTF; j_call: TRBJ1-2; clone_size: few; d_call: .; v_call: TRBV6-5
cdr3_nt: TGTGCCATCAGTGAATCCCGAATCGGGCAGGGCGCGAACACCGGGGAGCTGTTTTTT; cdr3_aa: CAISESRIGQGANTGELFF; j_call: TRBJ2-2; clone_size: .; d_call: .; v_call: TRBV10-3
cdr3_nt: TGCGCCAGCAGCCAAGGAGGGGCGGGCGTAATGAACACTGAAGCTTTCTTT; cdr3_aa: CASSQGGAGVMNTEAFF; j_call: TRBJ1-1; clone_size: .; d_call: .; v_call: TRBV4-1
cdr3_nt: TGTGCCAGCAGTGATGGTCAGGGCGGCATTCAGTACTTC; cdr3_aa: CASSDGQGGIQYF; j_call: TRBJ2-4; clone_size: many; d_call: .; v_call: TRBV2
cdr3_nt: TGTGCCAGCAGCCCCCAGGTAGGACAGGGGCGCAACTCCTACAATGAGCAGTTCTTC; cdr3_aa: CASSPQVGQGRNSYNEQFF; j_call: TRBJ2-1; clone_size: many; d_call: TRBD1; v_call: TRBV3-1
cdr3_nt: TGTGCCAGCAGACCTGAGGTGTTACTCAATGAGCAGTTCTTC; cdr3_aa: CASRPEVLLNEQFF; j_call: TRBJ2-1; clone_size: few; d_call: .; v_call: TRBV7-2
cdr3_nt: TGTGCCAGCAGTTACGGGGGTGGGGGCGTAAAGGGGAGCAATCAGCCCCAGCATTTT; cdr3_aa: CASSYGGGGVKGSNQPQHF; j_call: TRBJ1-5; clone_size: .; d_call: .; v_call: TRBV6-5
cdr3_nt: TGTACCAGCAGTCCGACAGGGACCTATGGCTACACCTTC; cdr3_aa: CTSSPTGTYGYTF; j_call: TRBJ1-2; clone_size: .; d_call: TRBD1; v_call: TRBV28
cdr3_nt: TGTGCCAGCAGCGTAGCCACAGGTAGCTCCTACGAGCAGTACTTC; cdr3_aa: CASSVATGSSYEQYF; j_call: TRBJ2-7; clone_size: many; d_call: .; v_call: TRBV9
cdr3_nt: TGTGCCTCCTCTCGGGGTAGCGGGTTCCAAGAGACCCAGTACTTC; cdr3_aa: CASSRGSGFQETQYF; j_call: TRBJ2-5; clone_size: few; d_call: TRBD2; v_call: TRBV27
cdr3_nt: TGTGCCAGCAGCACGGAAGCTTTCTTT; cdr3_aa: CASSTEAFF; j_call: TRBJ1-1; clone_size: .; d_call: .; v_call: TRBV7-9
cdr3_nt: TGCGCCAGCAGCTTTCCGGGACAGGGCACAGATACGCAGTATTTT; cdr3_aa: CASSFPGQGTDTQYF; j_call: TRBJ2-3; clone_size: .; d_call: TRBD1; v_call: TRBV5-1
cdr3_nt: TGCAGTGCTTCCGCCCAGCGGGGGGGCCAACATGAGCAGTTCTTC; cdr3_aa: CSASAQRGGQHEQFF; j_call: TRBJ2-1; clone_size: few; d_call: TRBD2; v_call: TRBV20-1
cdr3_nt: TGTGCCAGCAGCTTAGGTGGGGGAGTGGATTCACCCCTCCACTTT; cdr3_aa: CASSLGGGVDSPLHF; j_call: TRBJ1-6; clone_size: few; d_call: .; v_call: TRBV7-2
cdr3_nt: TGTGCCAGCAGAAGCCGGGACAGCTACACAGATACGCAGTATTTT; cdr3_aa: CASRSRDSYTDTQYF; j_call: TRBJ2-3; clone_size: few; d_call: TRBD1; v_call: TRBV3-1